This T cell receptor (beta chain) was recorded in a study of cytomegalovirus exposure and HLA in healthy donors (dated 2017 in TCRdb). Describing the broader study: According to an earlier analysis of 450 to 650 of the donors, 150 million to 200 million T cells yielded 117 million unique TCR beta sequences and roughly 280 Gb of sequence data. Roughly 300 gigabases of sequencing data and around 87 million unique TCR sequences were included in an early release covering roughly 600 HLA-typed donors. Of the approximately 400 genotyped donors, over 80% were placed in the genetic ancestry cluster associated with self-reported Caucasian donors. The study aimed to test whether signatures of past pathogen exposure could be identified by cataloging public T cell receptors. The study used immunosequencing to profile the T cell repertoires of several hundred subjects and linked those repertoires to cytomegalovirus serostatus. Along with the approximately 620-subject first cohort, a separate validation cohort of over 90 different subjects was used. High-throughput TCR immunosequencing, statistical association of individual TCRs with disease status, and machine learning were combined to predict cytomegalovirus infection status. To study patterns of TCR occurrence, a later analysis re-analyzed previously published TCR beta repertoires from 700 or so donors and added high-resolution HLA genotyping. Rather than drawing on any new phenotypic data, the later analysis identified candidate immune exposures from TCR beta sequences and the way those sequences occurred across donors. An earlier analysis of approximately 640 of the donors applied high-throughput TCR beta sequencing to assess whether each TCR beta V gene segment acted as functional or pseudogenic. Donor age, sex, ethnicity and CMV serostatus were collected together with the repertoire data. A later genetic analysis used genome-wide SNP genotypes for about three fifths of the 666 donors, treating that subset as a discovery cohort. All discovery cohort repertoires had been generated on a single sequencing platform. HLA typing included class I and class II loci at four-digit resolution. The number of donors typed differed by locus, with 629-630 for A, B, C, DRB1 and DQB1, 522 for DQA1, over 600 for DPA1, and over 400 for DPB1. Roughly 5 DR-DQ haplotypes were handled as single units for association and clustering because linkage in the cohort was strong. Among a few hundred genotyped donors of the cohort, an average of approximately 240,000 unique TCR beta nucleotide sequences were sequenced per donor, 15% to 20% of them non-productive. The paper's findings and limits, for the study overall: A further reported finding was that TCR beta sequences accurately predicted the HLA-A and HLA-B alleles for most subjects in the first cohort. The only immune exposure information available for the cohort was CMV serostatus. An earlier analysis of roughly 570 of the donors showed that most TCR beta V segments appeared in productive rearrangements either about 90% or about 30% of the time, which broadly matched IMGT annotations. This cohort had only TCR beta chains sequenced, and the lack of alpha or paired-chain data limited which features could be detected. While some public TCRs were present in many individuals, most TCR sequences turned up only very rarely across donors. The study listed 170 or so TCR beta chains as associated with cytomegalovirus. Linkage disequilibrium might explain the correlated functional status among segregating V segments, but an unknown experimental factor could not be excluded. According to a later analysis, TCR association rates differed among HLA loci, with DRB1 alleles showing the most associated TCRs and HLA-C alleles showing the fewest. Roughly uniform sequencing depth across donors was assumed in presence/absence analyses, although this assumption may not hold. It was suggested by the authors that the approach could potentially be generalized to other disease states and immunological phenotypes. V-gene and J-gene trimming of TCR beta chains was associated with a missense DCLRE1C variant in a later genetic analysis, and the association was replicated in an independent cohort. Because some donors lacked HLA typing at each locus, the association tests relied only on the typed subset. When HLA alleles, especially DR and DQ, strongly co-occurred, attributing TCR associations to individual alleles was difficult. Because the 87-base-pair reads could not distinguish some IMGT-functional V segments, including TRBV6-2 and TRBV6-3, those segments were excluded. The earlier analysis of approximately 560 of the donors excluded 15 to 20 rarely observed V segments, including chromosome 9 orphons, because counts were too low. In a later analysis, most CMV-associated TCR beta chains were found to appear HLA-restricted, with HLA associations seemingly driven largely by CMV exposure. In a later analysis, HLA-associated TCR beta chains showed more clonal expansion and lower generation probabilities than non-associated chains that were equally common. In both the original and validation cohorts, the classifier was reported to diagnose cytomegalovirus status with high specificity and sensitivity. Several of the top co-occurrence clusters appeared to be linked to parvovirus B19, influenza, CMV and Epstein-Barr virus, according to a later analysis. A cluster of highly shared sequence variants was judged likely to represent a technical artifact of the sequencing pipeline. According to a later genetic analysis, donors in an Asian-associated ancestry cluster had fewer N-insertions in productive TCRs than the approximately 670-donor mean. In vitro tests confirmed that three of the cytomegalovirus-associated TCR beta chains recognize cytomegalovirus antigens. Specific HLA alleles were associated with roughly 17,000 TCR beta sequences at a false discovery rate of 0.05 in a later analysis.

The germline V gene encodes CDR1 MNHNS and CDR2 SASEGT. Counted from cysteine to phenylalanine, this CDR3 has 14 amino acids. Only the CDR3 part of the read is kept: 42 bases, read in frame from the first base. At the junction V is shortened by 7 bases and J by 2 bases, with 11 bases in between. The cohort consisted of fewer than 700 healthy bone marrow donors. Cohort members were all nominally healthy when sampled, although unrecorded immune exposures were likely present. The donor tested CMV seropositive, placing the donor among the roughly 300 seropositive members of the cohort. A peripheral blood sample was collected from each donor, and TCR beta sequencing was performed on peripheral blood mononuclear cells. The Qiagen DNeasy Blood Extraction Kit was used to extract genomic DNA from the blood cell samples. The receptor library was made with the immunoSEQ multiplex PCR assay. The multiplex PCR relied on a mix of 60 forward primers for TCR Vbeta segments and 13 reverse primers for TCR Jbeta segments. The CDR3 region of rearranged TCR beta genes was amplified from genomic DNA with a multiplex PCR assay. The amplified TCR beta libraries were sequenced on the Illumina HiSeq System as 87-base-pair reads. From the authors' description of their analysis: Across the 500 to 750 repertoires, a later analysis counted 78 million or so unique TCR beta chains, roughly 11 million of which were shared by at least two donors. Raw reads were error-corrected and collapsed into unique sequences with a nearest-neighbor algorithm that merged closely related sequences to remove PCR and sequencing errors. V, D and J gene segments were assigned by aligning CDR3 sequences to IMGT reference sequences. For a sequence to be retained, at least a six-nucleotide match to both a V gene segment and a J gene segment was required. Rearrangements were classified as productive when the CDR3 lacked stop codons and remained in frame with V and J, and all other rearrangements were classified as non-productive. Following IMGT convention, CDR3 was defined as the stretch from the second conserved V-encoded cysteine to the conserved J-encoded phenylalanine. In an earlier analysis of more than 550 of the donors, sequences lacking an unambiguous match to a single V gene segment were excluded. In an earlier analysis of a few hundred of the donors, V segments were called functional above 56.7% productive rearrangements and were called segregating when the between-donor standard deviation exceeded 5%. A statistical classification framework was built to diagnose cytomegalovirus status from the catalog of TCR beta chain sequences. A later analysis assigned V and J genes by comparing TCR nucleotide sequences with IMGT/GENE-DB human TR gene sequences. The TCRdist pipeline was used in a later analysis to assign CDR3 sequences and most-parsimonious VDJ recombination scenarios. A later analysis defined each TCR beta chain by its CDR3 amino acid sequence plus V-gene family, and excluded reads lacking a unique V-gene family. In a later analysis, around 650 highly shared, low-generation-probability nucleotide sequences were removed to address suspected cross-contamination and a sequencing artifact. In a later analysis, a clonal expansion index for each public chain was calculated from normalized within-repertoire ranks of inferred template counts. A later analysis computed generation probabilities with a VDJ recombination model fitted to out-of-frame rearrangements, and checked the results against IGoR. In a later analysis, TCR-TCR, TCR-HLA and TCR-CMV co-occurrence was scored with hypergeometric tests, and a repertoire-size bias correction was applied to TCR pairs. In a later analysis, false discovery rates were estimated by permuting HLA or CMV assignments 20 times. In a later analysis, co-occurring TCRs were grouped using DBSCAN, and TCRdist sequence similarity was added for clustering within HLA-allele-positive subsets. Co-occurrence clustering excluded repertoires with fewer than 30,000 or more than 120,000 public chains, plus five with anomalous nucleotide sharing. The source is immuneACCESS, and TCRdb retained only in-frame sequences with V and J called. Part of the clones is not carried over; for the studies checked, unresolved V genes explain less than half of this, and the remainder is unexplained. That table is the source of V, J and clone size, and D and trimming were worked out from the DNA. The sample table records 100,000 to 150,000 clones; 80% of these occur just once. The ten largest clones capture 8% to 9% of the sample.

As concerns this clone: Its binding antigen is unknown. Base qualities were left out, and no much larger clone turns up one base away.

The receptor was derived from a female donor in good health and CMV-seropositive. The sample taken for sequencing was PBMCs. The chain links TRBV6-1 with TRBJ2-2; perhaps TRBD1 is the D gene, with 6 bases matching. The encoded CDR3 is CASIPTGNTGELFF. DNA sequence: TGTGCCAGCATTCCGACAGGAAACACCGGGGAGCTGTTTTTT.